Sequencing of this T cell receptor (beta chain) was carried out in a study of metastatic and nonmetastatic thyroid tumors. Study-wide background: Thyroid patients, malignant and benign, had repertoires compared across blood and tumor or nodule tissue.

Trimming removed 8 bases from V and 3 bases from J; junction bases left unmatched: 11. This CDR3 spans 16 amino acids. No patient received treatment before thyroid surgery. Findings of the study overall: Within blood and tumor, benign nodules reportedly had significantly lower TCR beta diversity than malignant thyroid tumors did.

This clone has a count of ten or more. Its target is not known. This same CDR3 is encoded by further DNA sequences in the sample. Original analysis: A papillary thyroid cancer distant-metastasis classifier was built from CDR3 differences across clinicopathological groups. With MiXCR, TCRdb reprocessed the PCR reads. Here the V and J calls rest on TCRdb's processing, not on the authors' analysis. Among about 85,000 clones listed, around 7.8% were seen once. V gene TRBV12-3 or TRBV12-4 combines with J gene TRBJ2-2; 8 bases fit TRBD1. Material for sequencing was blood. The receptor was isolated from a female donor with papillary thyroid cancer or a benign thyroid nodule (not recorded which). Some clones in this sample may be carry-over from other donors' samples. CDR3 in amino acids: CASGLTGVSDTGELFF. DNA for the CDR3: TGTGCCAGCGGACTGACAGGGGTTAGTGACACCGGGGAGCTGTTTTTT.